This TCR beta chain appears in the sequencing data of a study of early T cells in non-severe SARS-CoV-2 infection. Study-wide findings and caveats: Private and CD4 specificities were missed by VDJdb matching, skewed to anti-spike CD8.

This clonotype was found many times. Its target is not known. Individual cDNA molecules were tagged with unique molecular identifiers. TCRdb reprocessed the 5' RACE reads via MiXCR and lists one record per CDR3 protein. The data show some 45,000 distinct CDR3 sequences, under 9.5% seen once. The V end was cut by 6 bases, the J end by 5 bases, with 11 bases between. Germline CDR1 and CDR2: DFQATT and SNEGSKA (reference sequence). The CDR3 contains 12 residues. What was sequenced was whole blood. The source of this sequence is an adult who was a healthcare worker with PCR-confirmed SARS-CoV-2 infection or an uninfected control (not recorded which). The chain joins TRBV20-1 to TRBJ1-5; possible D gene TRBD1, 5 bases. The CDR3: CSATGADQPQHF. The DNA of the CDR3 is TGCAGTGCCACTGGGGCGGATCAGCCCCAGCATTTT.